This T cell receptor beta chain appears in the sequencing data of a study of breast tumors, draining lymph nodes, adjacent tissues. Study-level points and caveats: Luminal-like breast cancer showed significantly higher tumor–nontumor repertoire similarity than basal-like. Tumors had less TCR diversity than lymph nodes, more than nontumor tissue. The data were judged consistent with most tumor T cells coming from lymph node and expanding in tumor.

With regard to this clonotype: Its antigen is not known.

One entry per CDR3 protein, called by TCRdb with MiXCR from the multiplex PCR reads. The sample yields approximately 88,000 distinct CDR3 sequences, approximately 28% seen once. Breast cancer patients provided tissue from their axillary draining lymph nodes. Germline assignment: CDR1 MNHEY and CDR2 SVGEGT. Trimming left V 2 bases short and J 3 bases short, with 9 bases between. CDR3 length equals 14 residues. The receptor's source is a female donor with breast cancer. Some clones in this sample may be carry-over from other donors' samples. The chain combines TRBV6-2 or TRBV6-3 with TRBJ2-3; D gene unclear. Sequencing was done on a sample of axillary lymph node tissue. The CDR3 DNA reads as TGTGCCAGCAGTTACGAACAATATACAGATACGCAGTATTTT. This encodes CASSYEQYTDTQYF.